What follows is one TCR beta chain and its context. There are 15 residues in the CDR3. Trimming pared 5 bases from V and 5 bases from J, leaving 18 bases between. In germline, CDR1 is SGHTA, CDR2 FQGNSA. This sample stems from a study of response to subunit inactivated influenza vaccine. TCRdb used MiXCR to reprocess the RT-PCR reads, holding one entry per CDR3 protein. Here the sample spans about 530,000 distinct CDR3 sequences, about 11% being singletons. The genes are TRBV7-2 and TRBJ2-5; no clear D. The receptor was derived from a man aged 50 to 59 who received an inactivated influenza vaccine. The sample was PBMCs from blood, taken on the day of vaccination. The CDR3 DNA reads TGTGCCAGCAGCACCCAGGTTACGGAGAGGGAGACCCAGTACTTC. Protein sequence: CASSTQVTERETQYF.